These 12 T cell receptor beta chains share one sample of origin, sequenced in a study of blood T cell repertoires in COVID-19. The method was immunoSEQ multiplex PCR; TCRdb's version includes in-frame clones alone and lacks a portion of them. Of around 130,000 clones listed, about 85% are singletons. Sequenced material: peripheral blood. The receptors derive from a man aged 55 to 69 with acute or convalescent COVID-19.

The chain recombines TRBV9 with TRBJ2-1; 7 bases align to TRBD2. CDR1 is SGDLS, CDR2 YYNGEE, per germline. With V trimmed by 4 bases and J by 5 bases, 9 bases remained unmatched. CDR3 size: 15 residues. The chain's CDR3 is CASSPQSGDHNEQFF. CDR3 nucleotides: TGTGCCAGCAGCCCTCAAAGCGGGGATCACAATGAGCAGTTCTTC.

J is TRBJ2-2 and V is TRBV7-8; weak D call: TRBD1 (7 bases). Germline values: CDR1 SGHVS, CDR2 FQNEAQ. The V end was cut by 0 bases, the J end by 4 bases, with 9 bases between. The CDR3 loop spans 15 amino acids. The CDR3: CASSLAQGGTGELFF. In nucleotides, the CDR3 is TGTGCCAGCAGCTTAGCCCAGGGGGGCACCGGGGAGCTGTTTTTT.

This clone was counted once. This chain connects TRBV9 to TRBJ2-3; 7 bases are shared with TRBD1. V dropped 2 bases and J dropped 5; count of bases not matched to a gene: 8. Germline CDR1 and CDR2: SGDLS and YYNGEE. The CDR3 runs 15 residues. CDR3 region: CASSVKRGREDTQYF. The CDR3 nucleotides are TGTGCCAGCAGCGTCAAAAGGGGGCGAGAAGATACGCAGTATTTT.

The chain employs TRBV19 and TRBJ1-5; D not resolved. The CDR3 is 12 amino acids. V lost 9 bases, J lost 3 bases, and 9 bases lay in between. Germline CDR1 is LNHDA and CDR2 is SQIVND (reference sequence). Here the CDR3 DNA reads TGTGCCAGCCAGGAAAACAATCAGCCCCAGCATTTT. Amino acid sequence: CASQENNQPQHF.

The rearrangement links TRBV6-2 or TRBV6-3 to TRBJ1-6; TRBD1 aligns across 8 bases. V was clipped by 6 bases and J by 10 bases; unmatched bases: 8. The CDR3 sequence is 14 residues long. Germline CDR1 reads MNHEY; CDR2 reads SVGEGT. The CDR3 sequence: CASSPGQAQSPLHF. The CDR3 region has the DNA TGTGCCAGCAGCCCGGGACAGGCTCAATCACCCCTCCACTTT.

This chain connects TRBV7-2 to TRBJ2-1, with no clear D. Germline V lookup: CDR1 SGHTA, CDR2 FQGNSA. The V end was cut by 1 base, the J end by 15 bases, with 10 bases between. The CDR3 runs 11 residues. CDR3 amino acids: CASSLVYEPFF. DNA for the CDR3: TGTGCCAGCAGCTTAGTCTACGAACCGTTCTTC.

The chain combines TRBV6-5 with TRBJ2-7; TRBD2 matches at 7 bases. Germline V lookup: CDR1 MNHEY, CDR2 SVGAGI. V lost 6 bases to trimming and J lost 3 bases; unmatched junction nucleotides: 8. This CDR3 region has 14 residues. CDR3 bases: TGTGCCAGCAGACTCCGGGACTACCTCTACGAGCAGTACTTC. This encodes CASRLRDYLYEQYF.

This chain links TRBV5-4 with TRBJ2-3; D might be TRBD1 (5 bases). The germline V gene has CDR1 SGHNT and CDR2 YYREEE (reference sequence). V gave up 4 bases and J gave up 2 bases, with 14 bases separating them. This CDR3 has 15 residues. The CDR3 sequence is CASSPPKTVTDTQYF. The CDR3, as DNA: TGTGCCAGCAGCCCTCCCAAGACAGTCACAGATACGCAGTATTTT.

The CDR3, as DNA: TGCGCCAGCAGCCAAGATTCGGTAGCGGGGTACAATGAGCAGTTCTTC. Translation gives CASSQDSVAGYNEQFF. This chain connects TRBV4-3 to TRBJ2-1; 8 bases align to TRBD2. The germline gives CDR1 LGHNA, CDR2 YSLEER. V lost 0 bases to trimming and J lost 4 bases; unmatched junction nucleotides: 5. The CDR3 sequence is 16 residues long.

The CDR3, as DNA: TGTGCCAGTAGTATACAGGCGATACCGAACACTGAAGCTTTCTTT. Encoded protein: CASSIQAIPNTEAFF. This chain links TRBV19 with TRBJ1-1; D is undetermined. The V end was cut by 2 bases, the J end by 1 base, with 11 bases between. Germline V gene lookup returns CDR1 LNHDA and CDR2 SQIVND (reference sequence). The CDR3 is made up of 15 amino acids.

The chain is built from TRBV6-5 and TRBJ2-3, with 7 bases matching TRBD1. V shed 6 bases, J shed 5 bases, and the junction held 8 bases outside the gene matches. CDR1 is MNHEY, CDR2 SVGAGI, per germline. The CDR3 extends over 14 amino acids. CDR3 residues: CASSLDRVVDTQYF. CDR3 sequence (DNA): TGTGCCAGCAGCCTCGACAGGGTCGTAGATACGCAGTATTTT.

The DNA of the CDR3 is TGCGCCAGCAGCCTGACGGGGTGGACTAGCGGGCCCGTCATAGATACGCAGTATTTT. Translating it yields CASSLTGWTSGPVIDTQYF. The V gene is TRBV5-1, the J gene TRBJ2-3; 11 bases match TRBD2. The length of the CDR3 is 19 residues. Germline V gene lookup returns CDR1 SGHRS and CDR2 YFSETQ. With V trimmed by 4 bases and J by 5 bases, 18 bases remained unmatched.